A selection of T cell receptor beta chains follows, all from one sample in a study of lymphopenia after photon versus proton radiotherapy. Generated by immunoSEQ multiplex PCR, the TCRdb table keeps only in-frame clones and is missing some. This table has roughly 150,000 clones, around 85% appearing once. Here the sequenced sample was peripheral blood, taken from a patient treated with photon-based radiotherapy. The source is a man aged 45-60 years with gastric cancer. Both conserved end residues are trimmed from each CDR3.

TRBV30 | AWGQLGGYT
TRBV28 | ASNRRATYEQY
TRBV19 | ASSYDPGGGELF
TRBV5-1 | ASTRGSGRADETQY
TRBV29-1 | SAGTGNTEAF
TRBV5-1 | ASSPGTSTDTQY
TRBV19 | ASSVGILRTNEKLF
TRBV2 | ASRADMPGYT
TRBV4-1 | ASSQDGTGYSNQPQH
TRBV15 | ATSRLGGSDQPQH
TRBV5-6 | ASSTDYEQY
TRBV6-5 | ASSRQGAGYGYT
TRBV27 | ASSFGLAGGQETQY